This TCR beta chain appears in the sequencing data of a study of T-cell reconstitution after alpha-beta-depleted transplantation in children (dated by TCRdb to 2016 to 2018). With respect to the entire study: The study quantitatively tracked T-cell immune reconstitution after TCRalphabeta/CD19-depleted allogeneic hematopoietic cell transplantation in children using TCR repertoire profiling. Study-wide findings and limitations: In some patients, high TCRbeta diversity at day 60 was attributed to recipient T cells and intrathymic progenitors that had survived conditioning. Over subsequent months, a decline in hyperexpanded clone frequencies was noted, and after one year, T-cell counts and TCRbeta diversity were mostly ascribed to newly produced T cells. The apparently early alphabetaT-cell count recovery about two months after transplant was reportedly dependent on only several hundred rapidly expanded clones derived from non-depleted graft cells.

The treatment or condition label on this specimen signifies: allogeneic hematopoietic cell transplantation with graft depleted of TCRalphabeta T cells and CD19 B cells. The transplant recipients were children given TCRalphabeta/CD19-depleted allogeneic hematopoietic cell grafts. As to this clonotype: Which antigen it targets is not known. No base qualities exist here, and no much larger clone lies one base off it.

Libraries came from PCR. Data came from an Illumina HiSeq 2500. To normalize quantification of the TCRbeta repertoire, the TCR libraries were built with molecular barcoding that relied on unique molecular identifiers. TCRdb handled the public reads itself, with Q25 trimming in fastp and clone calling in MiXCR, and kept productive beta chains. Every CDR3 protein is listed once, alongside the most common genes and DNA of its rows. For this sample there are a few hundred thousand distinct CDR3 sequences; around 27% appear just once. Jointly, the top ten make up 36% of the sample. Looking up the germline V gene yields CDR1 ENHRY and CDR2 SYGVKD. The CDR3, cysteine through phenylalanine, is 16 amino acids long. The only DNA kept is the CDR3, 48 bases in frame from the first base. The V and J ends are trimmed by 4 bases and 1 base, leaving 14 bases between them.

Here the sequenced sample was PBMCs, taken before TCRalphabeta/CD19-depleted stem cell transplant. The origin of this receptor is a boy under two years old with Wiskott-Aldrich syndrome, due to receive a stem cell transplant. The rearrangement joined TRBV10-3 to TRBJ1-5, with no reliable assignment of the D segment. This receptor carries the CDR3 CAISVSGGESNQPQHF. The nucleotides are TGTGCCATCAGTGTGAGCGGAGGAGAAAGCAATCAGCCCCAGCATTTT.